Listed below are T cell receptor beta chains from one sample, sequenced in a study of cytomegalovirus exposure and HLA in healthy donors. The data were produced by immunoSEQ multiplex PCR, yet TCRdb's version contains in-frame clones alone and is incomplete. The data hold approximately 150,000 clones, with 77% observed a single time. Sequenced sample: PBMCs. These receptors were taken from a male donor in good health and CMV-seropositive. Each CDR3 is given with its conserved first and last residue. A D gene is named only where the DNA matches it firmly. Only part of the rows carry a size: once, few, many, or a class if the clone is expanded.

v_gene	abundance	d_gene	j_gene	CDR3aa	CDR3nt
TRBV2	-	TRBD2	TRBJ2-1	CASSDRAGAYNEQFF	TGTGCCAGCAGTGACAGAGCGGGGGCGTACAATGAGCAGTTCTTC
TRBV30	once	TRBD1	TRBJ1-6	CAWSGRDRGNSPLHF	TGTGCCTGGAGTGGTCGGGACAGGGGGAATTCACCCCTCCACTTT
TRBV27	-	-	TRBJ1-6	CASSRVGDSSYNSPLHF	TGTGCCAGCAGTCGGGTAGGGGATAGCTCCTATAATTCACCCCTCCACTTT
TRBV7-2	once	-	TRBJ1-1	CAGATGRNTEAFF	TGTGCCGGAGCCACAGGCCGGAACACTGAAGCTTTCTTT
TRBV2	few	-	TRBJ1-1	CASKSDRQNEAFF	TGTGCCAGCAAATCAGACAGGCAAAATGAAGCTTTCTTT
TRBV7-9	-	TRBD1	TRBJ2-7	CASSSPIGQGVWHEQYF	TGTGCCAGCAGCTCCCCGATAGGACAGGGAGTATGGCACGAGCAGTACTTC
TRBV6-1	-	TRBD1	TRBJ1-1	CASSVLVQGANTEAFF	TGTGCCAGCAGTGTGTTGGTGCAGGGGGCGAACACTGAAGCTTTCTTT
TRBV19	-	TRBD2	TRBJ2-3	CASSTELAGATDTQYF	TGTGCCAGTAGTACGGAACTAGCGGGGGCCACAGATACGCAGTATTTT
TRBV4-1	-	-	TRBJ2-7	CASSQVGGARYEQYF	TGCGCCAGCAGCCAAGTAGGGGGGGCCCGCTACGAGCAGTACTTC
TRBV11-1	-	-	TRBJ1-2	CASSLVNSYGYTF	TGTGCCAGCAGCTTAGTAAACAGTTATGGCTACACCTTC
TRBV10-2	-	-	TRBJ1-1	CASSESHSGTYTEAFF	TGCGCCAGCAGTGAGTCCCACAGTGGGACTTACACTGAAGCTTTCTTT
TRBV29-1	-	-	TRBJ2-1	CSVGADNEQFF	TGCAGCGTTGGCGCTGACAATGAGCAGTTCTTC
TRBV7-2	-	TRBD2	TRBJ2-5	CASSLGAGEETQYF	TGTGCCAGCAGCTTAGGGGCGGGGGAAGAGACCCAGTACTTC
TRBV6-1	many	-	TRBJ1-5	CASSEGLENQPQHF	TGTGCCAGCAGTGAGGGACTAGAAAATCAGCCCCAGCATTTT
TRBV5-3	once	-	TRBJ1-2	CARSLEVANYGYTF	TGTGCCAGAAGCTTGGAGGTAGCGAACTATGGCTACACCTTC
TRBV7-2	-	TRBD1	TRBJ2-3	CASSFPGGPTTDTQYF	TGTGCCAGCAGCTTCCCAGGGGGCCCGACCACAGATACGCAGTATTTT
TRBV7-9	-	TRBD1	TRBJ1-5	CSSSSTGDRGGIQHF	TGTTCCAGCAGCTCGACAGGGGACAGGGGAGGGATCCAGCATTTT
TRBV7-6	-	TRBD2	TRBJ2-3	CASSFQTSGAPGNTQYF	TGTGCCAGCAGCTTCCAGACTAGCGGGGCCCCAGGGAATACGCAGTATTTT
TRBV19	few	-	TRBJ1-5	CATGGQPYSNQPQHF	TGTGCCACGGGTGGTCAGCCATATAGCAATCAGCCCCAGCATTTT
TRBV29-1	-	-	TRBJ1-2	CSVALNRQNGYTF	TGCAGCGTTGCCCTAAACAGGCAAAATGGCTACACCTTC
TRBV5-6	few	TRBD2	TRBJ2-2	CASSGPRGGPNTGELFF	TGTGCCAGCAGCGGGCCGCGGGGGGGCCCGAACACCGGGGAGCTGTTTTTT
TRBV18	-	-	TRBJ2-3	CASSPSGRDTDTQYF	TGTGCCAGCTCACCCTCTGGGCGGGACACAGATACGCAGTATTTT
TRBV4-1	-	-	TRBJ1-1	CASSQVGRGRNTEAFF	TGCGCCAGCAGCCAAGTGGGCAGGGGCCGCAACACTGAAGCTTTCTTT
TRBV9	-	TRBD1	TRBJ1-2	CASSVAGQGYGYTF	TGTGCCAGCAGCGTAGCGGGACAGGGCTATGGCTACACCTTC
TRBV5-5	-	-	TRBJ1-4	CASSLGPPVVKLFF	TGTGCCAGCAGCTTGGGCCCCCCGGTGGTAAAACTGTTTTTT
TRBV6-1	-	TRBD1	TRBJ1-1	CASSDERQGDTEAFF	TGTGCCAGCAGTGACGAGAGGCAGGGGGACACTGAAGCTTTCTTT
TRBV6-5	-	-	TRBJ2-1	CASSYSRDFREQFF	TGTGCCAGCAGTTACTCTCGGGACTTTCGGGAGCAGTTCTTC
TRBV27	-	-	TRBJ2-7	CASSGVGGAEQYF	TGTGCCAGCAGTGGAGTTGGTGGGGCCGAGCAGTACTTC
TRBV6-6	-	-	TRBJ1-3	CASSYSMGGAGNTIYF	TGTGCCAGCAGTTACTCGATGGGGGGGGCGGGAAACACCATATATTTT
TRBV30	-	-	TRBJ1-5	CAWRALMAVKQPQHF	TGTGCCTGGAGAGCCTTGATGGCGGTTAAACAGCCCCAGCATTTT
TRBV9	-	TRBD2	TRBJ2-1	CASSVVGRAGGSNEQFF	TGTGCCAGCAGCGTAGTTGGACGCGCGGGGGGGTCCAATGAGCAGTTCTTC
TRBV4-2	-	-	TRBJ1-1	CASSRLGGGMNTEAFF	TGTGCCAGCAGCCGCCTGGGCGGCGGGATGAACACTGAAGCTTTCTTT
TRBV27	-	TRBD1	TRBJ2-7	CASSRRDRVSYEQYF	TGTGCCAGCAGCCGCCGGGACAGGGTCTCCTACGAGCAGTACTTC
TRBV7-2	-	-	TRBJ2-2	CSSGERSTGELFF	TGTTCCTCCGGGGAGAGGAGCACCGGGGAGCTGTTTTTT
TRBV12-5	-	-	TRBJ1-3	CASGLVPRVAGNTIYF	TGTGCTAGTGGTTTGGTCCCGAGGGTTGCGGGAAACACCATATATTTT
TRBV5-1	-	TRBD2	TRBJ2-3	CASSFGLGGDTQYF	TGCGCCAGCAGCTTTGGACTAGGAGGAGATACGCAGTATTTT
TRBV27	-	-	TRBJ1-6	CASSLRLDSPLHF	TGTGCCAGCAGTTTAAGACTGGATTCACCCCTCCACTTT
TRBV27	once	-	TRBJ2-7	CASSLRAGYHEQYF	TGTGCCAGCAGTTTACGGGCAGGGTACCACGAGCAGTACTTC
TRBV5-4	-	TRBD1	TRBJ1-3	CASSWADRECLHTIYF	TGTGCCAGCAGCTGGGCCGACAGGGAATGTCTTCACACCATATATTTT
TRBV21-1	-	-	TRBJ2-7	CASSKGDRPGQGAPEQYF	TGTGCCAGCAGCAAAGGCGATCGTCCGGGACAGGGGGCGCCCGAGCAGTACTTC
TRBV7-9	-	-	TRBJ1-2	CASSSSQGIINYGYTF	TGTGCCAGCAGCTCATCCCAGGGAATCATTAACTATGGCTACACCTTC
TRBV9	-	-	TRBJ1-2	CASSGGGPDINYGYTF	TGTGCCAGCAGCGGGGGGGGGCCTGATATCAACTATGGCTACACCTTC